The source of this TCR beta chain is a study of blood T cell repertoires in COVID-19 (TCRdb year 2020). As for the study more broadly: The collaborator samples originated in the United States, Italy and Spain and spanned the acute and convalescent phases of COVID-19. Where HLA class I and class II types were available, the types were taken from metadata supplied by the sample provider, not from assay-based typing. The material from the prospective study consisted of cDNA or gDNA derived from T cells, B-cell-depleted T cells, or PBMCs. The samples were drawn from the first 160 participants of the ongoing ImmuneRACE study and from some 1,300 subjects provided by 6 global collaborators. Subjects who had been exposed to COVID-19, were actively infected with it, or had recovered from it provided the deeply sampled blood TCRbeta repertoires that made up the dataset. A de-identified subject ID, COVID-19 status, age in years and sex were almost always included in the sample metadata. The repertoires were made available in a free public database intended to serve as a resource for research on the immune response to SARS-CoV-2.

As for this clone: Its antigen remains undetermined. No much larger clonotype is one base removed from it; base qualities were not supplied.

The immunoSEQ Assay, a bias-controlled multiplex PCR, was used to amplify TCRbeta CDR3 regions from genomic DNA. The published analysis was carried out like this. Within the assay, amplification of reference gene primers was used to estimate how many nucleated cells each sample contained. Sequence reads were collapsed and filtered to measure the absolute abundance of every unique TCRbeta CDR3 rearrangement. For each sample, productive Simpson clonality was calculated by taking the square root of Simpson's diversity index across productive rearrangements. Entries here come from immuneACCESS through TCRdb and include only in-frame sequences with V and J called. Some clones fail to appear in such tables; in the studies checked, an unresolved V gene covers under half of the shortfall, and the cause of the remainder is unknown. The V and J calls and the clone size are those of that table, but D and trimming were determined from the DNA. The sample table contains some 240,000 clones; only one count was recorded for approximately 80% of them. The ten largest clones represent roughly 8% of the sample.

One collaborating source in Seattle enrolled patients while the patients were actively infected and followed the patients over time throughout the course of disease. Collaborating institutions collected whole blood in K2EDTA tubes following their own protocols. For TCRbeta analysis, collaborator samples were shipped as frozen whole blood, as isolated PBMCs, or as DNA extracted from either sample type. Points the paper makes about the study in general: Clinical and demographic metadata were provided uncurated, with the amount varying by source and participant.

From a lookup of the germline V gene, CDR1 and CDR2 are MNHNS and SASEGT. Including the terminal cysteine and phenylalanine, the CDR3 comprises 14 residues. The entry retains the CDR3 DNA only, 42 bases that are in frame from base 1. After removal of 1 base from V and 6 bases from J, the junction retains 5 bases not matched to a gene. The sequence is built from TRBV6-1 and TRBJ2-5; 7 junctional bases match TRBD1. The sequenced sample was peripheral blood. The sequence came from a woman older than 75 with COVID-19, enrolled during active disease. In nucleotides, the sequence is TGTGCCAGCAGTGAAGGAGGGGGCGTACAGACCCAGTACTTC. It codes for CASSEGGGVQTQYF.